What follows describes a single T cell receptor beta chain. These data are taken from a study of shared clonotypes between healthy human individuals. The method was immunoSEQ multiplex PCR; TCRdb's version includes in-frame clones alone and lacks a portion of them. The sample holds around 1.6 million clones, around 98% seen once. This CDR3 has 16 residues. CDR1 and CDR2 (germline): LGHNA, YNFKEQ. J was trimmed by 7 bases and V by 6 bases; bases with no gene match: 13. Sequencing was done on a sample of naive CD4+ T cells sorted from blood. The subset was: CD45RA+ positively selected. The genes are TRBV4-2 and TRBJ2-1; 9 bases line up with TRBD1. This TCR was recovered from a man aged 25 to 45 in good health. The CDR3: CASRHITGTGWNEQFF. The CDR3 DNA reads TGTGCCAGCAGACACATAACCGGGACAGGGTGGAATGAGCAGTTCTTC.